One and the same sample provided the 21 T cell receptor beta chains below, sequenced in a study of OX40 agonist ivuxolimab in advanced cancers. Profiling relied on immunoSEQ multiplex PCR, and the TCRdb table lists in-frame clones only, not all of them. The sample shows just over 30,000 clones, about 89% of them seen only once. The sequences come from CD4+ or CD8+ T cells sorted from blood, collected in a trial of the OX40 agonist ivuxolimab. These receptors were taken from an adult with an advanced solid tumor such as melanoma, head and neck, liver or kidney cancer.

The chain carries TRBV23-1 and TRBJ1-2; D is unresolved. TRBV23-1 is marked as an open reading frame, function uncertain. CDR3 size: 11 residues. V was trimmed by 1 base and J by 5 bases, leaving 2 bases between them. CDR3 in DNA: TGCGCCAGCAGTCAATGTTATGGCTACACCTTC. Its protein is CASSQCYGYTF.

This clone was recorded a few times. The J gene is TRBJ1-2, the V gene TRBV6-1; 8 bases map to TRBD1. The germline CDR1 and CDR2 sequences are MNHNS and SASEGT. The V segment lost 5 bases and the J segment 8 bases; nucleotides outside the gene matches: 13. This CDR3 spans 15 amino acids. The CDR3 protein is CASSLFSQGAEGYTF. The DNA of the CDR3 is TGTGCCAGCAGTCTATTCTCCCAGGGGGCGGAGGGCTACACCTTC.

The chain employs TRBV5-1 and TRBJ1-2; the D gene is possibly TRBD1 (6 bases). Trimming cost V 4 bases and J 4 bases, with 17 bases left between them. Germline lookup yields CDR1 SGHRS and CDR2 YFSETQ. The CDR3 extends over 15 amino acids. The CDR3 DNA is TGCGCCAGCAGCCCCCCCCATTCGGGGGCCTATGGCTACACCTTC. This sequence encodes CASSPPHSGAYGYTF.

This rearrangement joins TRBV6-5 to TRBJ2-3, with unresolved D. V was trimmed by 6 bases and J by 6 bases, leaving 16 bases between them. Germline CDR1 reads MNHEY; CDR2 reads SVGAGI. This CDR3 region has 14 residues. Written as DNA, the CDR3 is TGTGCCAGCAGCCCCCTTTATAGCAGCGATACGCAGTATTTT. It yields the protein CASSPLYSSDTQYF.

Regarding this clone: A junction boundary mismatches the germline segment, possibly from a read error. V usage is TRBV7-7 and J usage is TRBJ2-1; 12 bases align to TRBD2. Germline loops: CDR1 SSHAT, CDR2 FNYEAQ (reference sequence). This CDR3 contains 15 residues. The CDR3 here is CASSPLAGGLGEQFF. CDR3 in DNA: TGTGCTAGCAGCCCGCTAGCGGGAGGGTTGGGTGAGCAGTTCTTC.

The chain joins TRBV11-2 to TRBJ2-2; 7 bases match TRBD1. Germline lookup yields CDR1 SGHAT and CDR2 FQNNGV. CDR3 size: 15 residues. The V and J ends lost 1 base and 4 bases, in that order; junction bases with no gene match: 3. The CDR3 DNA follows: TGTGCCAGCAGCTTAGGGACAGGCGGCACCGGGGAGCTGTTTTTT. This codes for CASSLGTGGTGELFF.

The chain recombines TRBV7-9 with TRBJ1-2, with 10 nucleotides matching TRBD1. The CDR3 extends over 13 amino acids. The V segment lost 3 bases and the J segment 8 bases; nucleotides outside the gene matches: 3. Germline loops: CDR1 SEHNR, CDR2 FQNEAQ (reference sequence). CDR3 loop: CASSLETGGGYTF. For the CDR3, the DNA is TGTGCCAGCAGCTTGGAGACAGGGGGCGGCTACACCTTC.

In this sample, this clone turned up once. V gene TRBV13 combines with J gene TRBJ2-1, with D tentatively TRBD2 (5 bases). Per germline, CDR1 PRHDT and CDR2 FYEKMQ (reference sequence). The CDR3 extends over 15 amino acids. V lost 4 bases and J 2 bases, leaving 12 bases between the germline ends. For the CDR3, the DNA is TGTGCCAGCAGCTCGCCCGGGGTAACCTACAATGAGCAGTTCTTC. Translation: CASSSPGVTYNEQFF. The whole variable domain, filled in from reference TRBV13 and TRBJ2-1, reads AAGVIQSPRHLIKEKRETATLKCYPIPRHDTVYWYQQGPGQDPQFLISFYEKMQSDKGSIPDRFSAQQFSDYHSELNMSSLELGDSALYFCASSSPGVTYNEQFFGPGTRLTVL.

As DNA, the CDR3 is TGTGCCAGCAGCGGGAGTTCGAACACCGGGGAGCTGTTTTTT. Its translation: CASSGSSNTGELFF. The chain has TRBV11-3 and TRBJ2-2; D is perhaps TRBD2 (5 bases). The CDR3 is 14 residues long. Germline CDR1 is SGHNT and CDR2 is YENEEA. The V and J ends lost 5 bases and 0 bases respectively, with 7 bases between them.

The chain links TRBV2 to TRBJ1-3; D remains ambiguous. The CDR3 runs 13 residues. Germline CDR1 SNHLY, CDR2 FYNNEI. V was trimmed by 8 bases and J by 3 bases, leaving 11 bases between them. CDR3 DNA: TGTGCCAGCTCGCTGGATATTGGAAACACCATATATTTT. This codes for CASSLDIGNTIYF. The entire variable domain, with the rest obtained from reference TRBV2 and TRBJ1-3, is as follows: EPEVTQTPSHQVTQMGQEVILRCVPISNHLYFYWYRQILGQKVEFLVSFYNNEISEKSEIFDDQFSVERPDGSNFTLKIRSTKLEDSAMYFCASSLDIGNTIYFGEGSWLTVV.

This chain connects TRBV5-4 to TRBJ2-7, with a tentative D call TRBD2 (6 bases). Deletions cut 5 bases from V and 7 bases from J, with 19 bases between. Per the germline V gene, CDR1 is SGHNT and CDR2 is YYREEE (reference sequence). CDR3 size: 14 residues. CDR3 sequence (DNA): TGTGCCAGCAGTCGCCCGGGAGCCGTGGGGGAGCAGTACTTC. Encoded protein: CASSRPGAVGEQYF.

The gene calls are TRBV5-1 and TRBJ2-7, with D possibly matching TRBD1 (6 bases). This CDR3 spans 15 amino acids. CDR1 and CDR2 from the germline V gene are SGHRS and YFSETQ. V lost 2 bases and J lost 3, with 15 bases in between. CDR3 sequence (DNA): TGCGCCAGCAGCTTTGGGCCCGGGACAAACTACGAGCAGTACTTC. Its translation: CASSFGPGTNYEQYF.

The rearrangement links TRBV5-1 to TRBJ1-6; tentatively, D is TRBD1 (5 bases). This CDR3 is built from 19 residues. The germline gives CDR1 SGHRS, CDR2 YFSETQ. The V gene lost 2 bases and the J gene lost 4 bases, with 22 bases spanning the gap. The CDR3: CASSFGLLRGGGYNSPLHF. The CDR3 bases are TGCGCCAGCAGCTTTGGCCTCCTCCGGGGCGGTGGATATAATTCACCCCTCCACTTT.

This sequence joins TRBV5-1 and TRBJ2-3; TRBD2 aligns across 10 bases. V shed 0 bases, J shed 3 bases, and the junction held 4 bases outside the gene matches. Germline values: CDR1 SGHRS, CDR2 YFSETQ. The CDR3 covers 16 residues. The CDR3 is CASSLAASGRTDTQYF. CDR3 DNA: TGCGCCAGCAGCTTGGCGGCTAGCGGGAGAACAGATACGCAGTATTTT. The full variable domain, in which reference TRBV5-1 and TRBJ2-3 provide the parts outside the CDR3, is KAGVTQTPRYLIKTRGQQVTLSCSPISGHRSVSWYQQTPGQGLQFLFEYFSETQRNKGNFPGRFSGRQFSNSRSEMNVSTLELGDSALYLCASSLAASGRTDTQYFGPGTRLTVL.

This chain uses TRBV7-9 with TRBJ1-1; D is ambiguous. This CDR3 has 10 residues. The V gene's germline CDR1 is SEHNR and CDR2 FQNEAQ (reference sequence). V lost 3 bases and J lost 7, with 3 bases in between. The CDR3 here is CASSFIEAFF. Written as DNA, the CDR3 is TGTGCCAGCAGCTTTATTGAAGCTTTCTTT.

The J gene is TRBJ2-3, the V gene TRBV5-4; D call uncertain. Trimming shortened V by 0 bases and J by 4 bases, and 9 bases separated the two germline ends. The CDR3 loop spans 14 amino acids. Germline CDR1 is SGHNT and CDR2 is YYREEE (reference sequence). The CDR3 spells CASSLAGRSDTQYF. The CDR3 DNA follows: TGTGCCAGCAGCTTGGCAGGTAGATCAGATACGCAGTATTTT.

This clone has a handful of counts. This chain joins TRBV6-5 and TRBJ2-7; D not resolved. CDR1 is MNHEY, CDR2 SVGAGI, per germline. The CDR3 covers 11 residues. Trimming removed 11 bases from V and 6 bases from J, with 14 bases in between. The CDR3 nucleotides are TGTGCCGCTCGCGGCAGCGTCGAGCAGTACTTC. Amino acids: CAARGSVEQYF.

The chain employs TRBV10-3 and TRBJ2-6, with a possible D match to TRBD1 (6 bases). This CDR3 comprises 19 residues. Germline CDR1 ENHRY, CDR2 SYGVKD. The V gene lost 4 bases and the J gene lost 0 bases, with 19 bases spanning the gap. The CDR3 sequence is CAISGAPGDLTSGANVLTF. The DNA for the CDR3 is TGTGCCATCAGTGGGGCCCCAGGGGACCTAACCTCTGGGGCCAACGTCCTGACTTTC.

This chain links TRBV7-9 with TRBJ1-1; D unresolved. Germline V gene sequence: CDR1 SEHNR, CDR2 FQNEAQ (reference sequence). The CDR3 loop spans 12 amino acids. With 4 bases removed from V and 3 bases from J, the gap between germline ends came to 6 bases. The CDR3 bases are TGTGCCAGCAGCTCAAGTTACACTGAAGCTTTCTTT. Translated, it gives CASSSSYTEAFF.

This chain links TRBV5-5 with TRBJ2-2; no firm D call. Trimming removed 0 bases at V and 5 bases at J, with 8 bases between. Germline V gene data show CDR1 as SGHKS and CDR2 as YYEKEE (reference sequence). This CDR3 contains 14 residues. CDR3 DNA: TGTGCCAGCAGCTTGGTAGGGCGGACCGGGGAGCTGTTTTTT. Its translation is CASSLVGRTGELFF.

The CDR3 DNA reads as TGTGCCAGCAGCCCCGGGACTAGCATCGACAATGAGCAGTTCTTC. Translating gives CASSPGTSIDNEQFF. The V and J genes are TRBV14 and TRBJ2-1; TRBD2 aligns across 9 bases. The CDR3 length is 15 residues. Germline trimming cut 4 bases from V and 5 bases from J; bases unmatched to any gene: 6. Looked up from germline, CDR1 is SGHDN and CDR2 is FVKESK. The entire variable domain, with the rest obtained from reference TRBV14 and TRBJ2-1, is as follows: EAGVTQFPSHSVIEKGQTVTLRCDPISGHDNLYWYRRVMGKEIKFLLHFVKESKQDESGMPNNRFLAERTGGTYSTLKVQPAELEDSGVYFCASSPGTSIDNEQFFGPGTRLTVL.